These 16 T cell receptor beta chains were sequenced from one sample in a study of T cells after somatic rescue of genetic block. This table comes from immunoSEQ multiplex PCR, and its TCRdb copy is limited to in-frame clones, with some not included. The sample holds roughly 70,000 clones, 92% seen once. The source material was peripheral blood mononuclear cells (PBMCs). The receptors here all came from a man aged 40-49 years.

V gene TRBV2 combines with J gene TRBJ1-6, with a possible D match to TRBD1 (5 bases). Germline V gene lookup returns CDR1 SNHLY and CDR2 FYNNEI. This CDR3 comprises 13 residues. Trimming left V 3 bases short and J 7 bases short, with 7 bases between. The CDR3 sequence: CASSEDINSPLHF. The CDR3 region has the DNA TGTGCCAGCAGTGAGGACATAAATTCACCCCTCCACTTT.

In this sample, this clone turned up once. The V call is TRBV28, the J call TRBJ2-3; D call uncertain. The CDR3 extends over 14 amino acids. Deletions cut 3 bases from V and 0 bases from J, with 7 bases between. CDR1 and CDR2 (germline): MDHEN, SYDVKM. Here the CDR3 DNA reads TGTGCCAGCAGTTTTTATTCTAGCACAGATACGCAGTATTTT. Translated: CASSFYSSTDTQYF.

The V and J genes are TRBV10-3 and TRBJ1-2; D is undetermined. Germline values: CDR1 ENHRY, CDR2 SYGVKD. V was pared by 0 bases and J by 2 bases, with 13 bases between. There are 16 residues in the CDR3. The CDR3 nucleotides are TGTGCCATCAGTGAGTCTAGGGAGGGCGGCAACTATGGCTACACCTTC. It translates to CAISESREGGNYGYTF.

This clone was seen once. This chain uses TRBV6-5 with TRBJ2-7, with D maybe TRBD1 (5 bases). CDR1 and CDR2 (germline): MNHEY, SVGAGI. V lost 6 bases and J 4 bases, leaving 19 bases between the germline ends. The CDR3 contains 15 residues. CDR3 region: CASSWGRQASYEQYF. The CDR3 nucleotides are TGTGCCAGCAGCTGGGGCCGCCAGGCCTCGTACGAGCAGTACTTC.

The rearrangement uses TRBV19 and TRBJ2-4, with D possibly being TRBD1 or TRBD2 (5 bases each). CDR1 is LNHDA, CDR2 SQIVND, per germline (reference sequence). Trimming took 3 bases from V and 1 from J, leaving 10 bases between them. The CDR3 runs 15 residues. The CDR3 region has the DNA TGTGCCAGTAGTATGGGGGAGCGGGCCAAAAACATTCAGTACTTC. Its protein product is CASSMGERAKNIQYF.

This clone is a singleton in its sample. J is TRBJ2-5 and V is TRBV2; 8 bases agree with TRBD2. TRBJ2-7 matches the DNA end more closely, so the J call is doubtful. In germline, CDR1 is SNHLY, CDR2 FYNNEI. The CDR3 is 14 amino acids. CDR3 sequence reads: CASRVSGSRNEQYF. The DNA of the CDR3 is TGTGCCAGCAGGGTCAGCGGGAGTCGGAACGAGCAGTACTTC.

The rearrangement joins TRBV27 to TRBJ2-7, with D possibly matching TRBD1 (5 bases). Germline V gene lookup returns CDR1 MNHEY and CDR2 SMNVEV (reference sequence). The CDR3 contains 12 residues. The V and J ends lost 3 bases and 5 bases respectively, with 8 bases between them. The CDR3 nucleotides read TGTGCCAGCAGTTTCGTGGGGCACGAGCAGTACTTC. Amino acid sequence: CASSFVGHEQYF.

V gene TRBV15 combines with J gene TRBJ2-5, with D perhaps matching TRBD2 (5 bases). The CDR3 contains 14 residues. Germline values: CDR1 LNHNV, CDR2 YYDKDF (reference sequence). V was cut by 0 bases and J by 5 bases, with 10 bases left in between. The CDR3 bases are TGTGCCACCAGCAGAGACAGAGGGCTTGAGACCCAGTACTTC. Protein sequence: CATSRDRGLETQYF. Drawing the rest from reference TRBV15 and TRBJ2-5, the complete variable domain is DAMVIQNPRYQVTQFGKPVTLSCSQTLNHNVMYWYQQKSSQAPKLLFHYYDKDFNNEADTPDNFQSRRPNTSFCFLDIRSPGLGDTAMYLCATSRDRGLETQYFGPGTRLLVL.

The chain is built from TRBV4-1 and TRBJ2-7; the D gene is possibly TRBD1 (5 bases). The germline gives CDR1 MGHRA, CDR2 YSYEKL. The CDR3 spans 15 residues. Trimming took 2 bases from V and 2 from J, leaving 13 bases between them. The CDR3 loop reads CASSQRQSLTYEQYF. The CDR3 nucleotides read TGCGCCAGCAGCCAACGACAGTCTTTGACCTACGAGCAGTACTTC.

The chain has TRBV10-3 and TRBJ2-5; perhaps D is TRBD1 or TRBD2 (5 bases each). Germline V lookup: CDR1 ENHRY, CDR2 SYGVKD. The length of the CDR3 is 15 residues. V was pared by 2 bases and J by 2 bases, with 12 bases between. The CDR3 region has the DNA TGTGCCATCAGTGAGAACCGAGGGGATCAAGAGACCCAGTACTTC. Its protein product is CAISENRGDQETQYF.

V usage is TRBV27 and J usage is TRBJ2-3, with 9 bases lining up with TRBD1. The germline V gene has CDR1 MNHEY and CDR2 SMNVEV (reference sequence). V lost 7 bases to trimming and J lost 4 bases; unmatched junction nucleotides: 6. This CDR3 region has 14 residues. CDR3 in amino acids: CASTDRGFSDTQYF. The DNA of the CDR3 is TGTGCCAGCACGGACAGGGGATTTTCAGATACGCAGTATTTT.

V usage is TRBV6-5 and J usage is TRBJ2-2, with TRBD2 matching 7 bases. J was trimmed by 5 bases and V by 8 bases; bases with no gene match: 2. The CDR3 has 12 residues. Germline V gives CDR1 MNHEY, CDR2 SVGAGI. CDR3 amino acids: CASAGGTGELFF. DNA for the CDR3: TGTGCCAGCGCCGGGGGGACCGGGGAGCTGTTTTTT.

J is TRBJ2-2 and V is TRBV29-1; D gene ambiguous. The length of the CDR3 is 14 residues. Germline CDR1 SQVTM, CDR2 ANQGSEA. The ends were cut back, 6 bases at V and 0 bases at J, with 11 bases in the middle. The CDR3 reads CSVGGRTNTGELFF. For the CDR3, the DNA is TGCAGCGTCGGTGGACGGACGAACACCGGGGAGCTGTTTTTT.

The V and J genes are TRBV7-8 and TRBJ2-3, with 13 positions matching TRBD2. CDR1 SGHVS and CDR2 FQNEAQ come from the germline V gene. The CDR3 has 16 amino acids. The trim removed 5 bases at V and 2 bases at J, leaving 4 bases unmatched. Written as DNA, the CDR3 is TGTGCCAGCAGCCAGACTAGCGGGAGGCACACAGATACGCAGTATTTT. This sequence encodes CASSQTSGRHTDTQYF.

This chain connects TRBV18 to TRBJ1-2, with a weak D call TRBD1 (5 bases). From germline, CDR1 is KGHSH and CDR2 LQKENI. This CDR3 comprises 12 residues. V gave up 2 bases and J gave up 4 bases, with 5 bases separating them. Here the CDR3 reads CASSPDSYGYTF. Written as DNA, the CDR3 is TGTGCCAGCTCACCAGACAGCTATGGCTACACCTTC.

The chain recombines TRBV7-9 with TRBJ1-1, with 9 bases fitting TRBD1. Losses at the gene ends were 3 bases for V and 5 bases for J; bases not matched to a gene: 10. Germline-derived CDR1 and CDR2 are SEHNR and FQNEAQ (reference sequence). The CDR3 totals 16 residues. The CDR3 DNA sequence: TGTGCCAGCAGCTTCGGAGGAAGTGGACAGGGGACTGAAGCTTTCTTT. It encodes CASSFGGSGQGTEAFF.